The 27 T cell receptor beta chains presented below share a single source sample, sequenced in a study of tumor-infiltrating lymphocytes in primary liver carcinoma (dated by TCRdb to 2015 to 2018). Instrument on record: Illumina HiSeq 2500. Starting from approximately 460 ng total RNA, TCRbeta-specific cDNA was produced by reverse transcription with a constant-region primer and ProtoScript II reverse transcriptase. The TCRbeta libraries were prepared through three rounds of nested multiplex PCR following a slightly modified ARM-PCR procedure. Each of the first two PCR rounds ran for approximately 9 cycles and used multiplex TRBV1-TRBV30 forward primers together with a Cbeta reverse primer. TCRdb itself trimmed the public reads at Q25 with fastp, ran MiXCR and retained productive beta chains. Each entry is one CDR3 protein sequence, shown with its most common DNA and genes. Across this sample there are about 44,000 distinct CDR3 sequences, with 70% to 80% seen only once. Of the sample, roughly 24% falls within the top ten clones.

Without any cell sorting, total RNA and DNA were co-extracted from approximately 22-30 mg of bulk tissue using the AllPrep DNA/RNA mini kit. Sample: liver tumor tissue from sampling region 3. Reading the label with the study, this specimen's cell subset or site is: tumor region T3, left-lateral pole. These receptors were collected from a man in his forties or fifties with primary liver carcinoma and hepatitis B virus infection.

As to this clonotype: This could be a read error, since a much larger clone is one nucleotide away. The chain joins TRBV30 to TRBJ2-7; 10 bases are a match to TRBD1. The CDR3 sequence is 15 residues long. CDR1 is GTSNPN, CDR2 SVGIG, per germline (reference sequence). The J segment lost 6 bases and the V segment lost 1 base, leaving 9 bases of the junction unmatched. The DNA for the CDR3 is TGTGCCTGGAGTGCGACCAGGACAGGGGGAAGCGAGCAGTACTTC. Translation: CAWSATRTGGSEQYF.

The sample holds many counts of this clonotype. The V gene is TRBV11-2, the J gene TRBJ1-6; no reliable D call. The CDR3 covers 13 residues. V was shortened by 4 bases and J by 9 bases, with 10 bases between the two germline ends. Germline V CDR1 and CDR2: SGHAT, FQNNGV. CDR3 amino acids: CASSSDWGSPLHF. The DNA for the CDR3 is TGTGCCAGCAGCTCCGACTGGGGTTCACCCCTCCACTTT. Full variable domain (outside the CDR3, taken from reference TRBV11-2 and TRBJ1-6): EAGVAQSPRYKIIEKRQSVAFWCNPISGHATLYWYQQILGQGPKLLIQFQNNGVVDDSQLPKDRFSAERLKGVDSTLKIQPAKLEDSAVYLCASSSDWGSPLHFGNGTRLTVT.

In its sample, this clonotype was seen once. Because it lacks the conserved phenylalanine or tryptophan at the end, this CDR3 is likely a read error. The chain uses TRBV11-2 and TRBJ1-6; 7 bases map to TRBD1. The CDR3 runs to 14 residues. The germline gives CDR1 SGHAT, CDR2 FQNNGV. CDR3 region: CTSSLQGTNSPLHY. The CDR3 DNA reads TGTACCAGCAGCTTACAGGGGACGAATTCACCCCTCCACTAT.

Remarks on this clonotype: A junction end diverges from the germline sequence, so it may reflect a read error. CDR3 sequence reads: CAGSHTSTDTQYF. For the CDR3, the DNA is TGTGCCGGCAGCCACACTAGCACAGATACGCAGTATTTT. The V gene is TRBV16, the J gene TRBJ2-3, with D unresolved. Germline CDR1 and CDR2: KGHSY and FQNENV. The CDR3 extends over 13 amino acids.

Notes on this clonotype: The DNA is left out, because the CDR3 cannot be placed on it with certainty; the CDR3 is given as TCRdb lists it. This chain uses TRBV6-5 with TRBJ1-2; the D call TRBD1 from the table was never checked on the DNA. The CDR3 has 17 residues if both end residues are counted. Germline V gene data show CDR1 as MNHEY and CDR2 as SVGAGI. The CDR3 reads CACSLRYPGGTFYGCTF.

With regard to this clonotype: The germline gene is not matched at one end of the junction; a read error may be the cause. This CDR3 reads CANSGRDTEFGYGEAFF. As DNA, the CDR3 is TGTGCCAACAGTGGCCGGGACACTGAGTTCGGATATGGTGAAGCTTTCTTT. The rearrangement uses TRBV6-1 and TRBJ1-1; perhaps TRBD1 as D (6 bases). The CDR3 covers 17 residues. Germline V gives CDR1 MNHNS, CDR2 SASEGT.

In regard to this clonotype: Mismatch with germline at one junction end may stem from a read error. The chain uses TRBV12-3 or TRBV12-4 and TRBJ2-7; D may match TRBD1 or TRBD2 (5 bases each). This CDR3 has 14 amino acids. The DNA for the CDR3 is TGTGCCAGCAATACCCAAAACGGGGCCTACGAGCAGCACTTC. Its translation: CASNTQNGAYEQHF.

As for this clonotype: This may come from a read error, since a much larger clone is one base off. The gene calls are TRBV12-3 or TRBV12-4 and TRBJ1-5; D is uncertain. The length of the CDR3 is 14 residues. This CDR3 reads CVSSFVDSNQPQHF. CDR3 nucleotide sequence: TGTGTCAGCAGTTTCGTAGATAGCAATCAGCCCCAGCATTTT.

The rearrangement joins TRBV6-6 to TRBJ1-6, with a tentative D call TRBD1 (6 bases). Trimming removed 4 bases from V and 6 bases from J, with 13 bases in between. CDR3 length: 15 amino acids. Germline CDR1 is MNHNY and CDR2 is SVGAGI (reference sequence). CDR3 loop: CASSCSEGVNSPLHF. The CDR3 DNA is TGTGCCAGCAGTTGCTCGGAGGGGGTTAATTCACCCCTCCACTTT.

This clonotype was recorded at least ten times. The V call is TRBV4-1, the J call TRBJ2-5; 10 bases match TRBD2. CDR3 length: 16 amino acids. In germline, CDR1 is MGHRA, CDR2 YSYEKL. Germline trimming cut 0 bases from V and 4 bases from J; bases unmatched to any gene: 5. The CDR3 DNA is TGCGCCAGCAGCCAAGATCGAGCGGGAGGGGGAGAGACCCAGTACTTC. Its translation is CASSQDRAGGGETQYF.

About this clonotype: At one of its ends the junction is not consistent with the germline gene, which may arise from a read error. The CDR3 coding sequence is TGTGCCATCAGTGGTTCTTCCGGGACTAGCTGGAGAGATACGCAATATTTT. Protein sequence: CAISGSSGTSWRDTQYF. The rearrangement links TRBV10-3 to TRBJ2-3, with 9 bases lining up with TRBD2. This CDR3 contains 17 residues. Germline V gene data show CDR1 as ENHRY and CDR2 as SYGVKD.

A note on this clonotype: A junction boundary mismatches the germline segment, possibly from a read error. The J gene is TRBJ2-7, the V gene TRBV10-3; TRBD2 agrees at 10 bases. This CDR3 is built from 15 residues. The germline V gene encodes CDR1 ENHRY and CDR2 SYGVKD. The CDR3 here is CVISESSGSSTEQCF. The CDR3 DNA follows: TGTGTCATCAGTGAGTCTAGCGGGAGCTCTACCGAGCAGTGCTTC.

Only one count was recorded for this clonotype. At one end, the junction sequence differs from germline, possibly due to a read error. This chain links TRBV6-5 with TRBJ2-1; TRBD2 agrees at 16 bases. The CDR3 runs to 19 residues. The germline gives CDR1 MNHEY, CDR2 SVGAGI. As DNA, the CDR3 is TGTGCTAGCAGTCCCGGGACTAGCGGGAGGGCCGACGCCTACAATGAGCAGTTTTTC. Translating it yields CASSPGTSGRADAYNEQFF.

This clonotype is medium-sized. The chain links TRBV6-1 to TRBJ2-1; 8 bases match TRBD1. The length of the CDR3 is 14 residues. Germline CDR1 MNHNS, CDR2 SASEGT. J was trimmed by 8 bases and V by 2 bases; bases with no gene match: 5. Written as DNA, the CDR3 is TGTGCCAGCAGTGAATGGCAGGGGGCGGATGAGCAGTTCTTC. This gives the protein CASSEWQGADEQFF.

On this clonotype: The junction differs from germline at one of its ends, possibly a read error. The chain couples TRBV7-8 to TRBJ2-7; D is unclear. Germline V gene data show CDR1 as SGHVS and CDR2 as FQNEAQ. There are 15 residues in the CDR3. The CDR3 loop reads CARSLVGLDHYKQYF. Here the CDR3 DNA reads TGTGCCAGAAGCTTAGTAGGGCTAGATCACTACAAGCAGTACTTC. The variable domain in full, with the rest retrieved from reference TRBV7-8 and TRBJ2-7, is GAGVSQSPRYKVAKRGQDVALRCDPISGHVSLFWYQQALGQGPEFLTYFQNEAQLDKSGLPSDRFFAERPEGSVSTLKIQRTQQEDSAVYLCARSLVGLDHYKQYFGPGTRLTVT.

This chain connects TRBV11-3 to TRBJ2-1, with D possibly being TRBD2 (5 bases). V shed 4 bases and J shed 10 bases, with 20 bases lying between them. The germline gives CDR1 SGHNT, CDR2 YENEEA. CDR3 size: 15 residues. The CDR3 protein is CASSSEVGVVSEQFF. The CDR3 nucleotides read TGTGCCAGCAGCTCAGAGGTGGGAGTGGTGAGCGAGCAGTTCTTC.

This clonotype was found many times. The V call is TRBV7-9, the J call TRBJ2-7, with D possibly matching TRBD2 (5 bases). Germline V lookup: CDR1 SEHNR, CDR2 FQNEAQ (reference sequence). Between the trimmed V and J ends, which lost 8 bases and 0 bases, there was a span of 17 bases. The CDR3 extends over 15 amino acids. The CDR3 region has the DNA TGTGCCAGCCAGTTAGGGAGCGTAAGCTCCTACGAGCAGTACTTC. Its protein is CASQLGSVSSYEQYF. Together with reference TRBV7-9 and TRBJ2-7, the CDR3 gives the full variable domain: DTGVSQNPRHKITKRGQNVTFRCDPISEHNRLYWYRQTLGQGPEFLTYFQNEAQLEKSRLLSDRFSAERPKGSFSTLEIQRTEQGDSAMYLCASQLGSVSSYEQYFGPGTRLTVT.

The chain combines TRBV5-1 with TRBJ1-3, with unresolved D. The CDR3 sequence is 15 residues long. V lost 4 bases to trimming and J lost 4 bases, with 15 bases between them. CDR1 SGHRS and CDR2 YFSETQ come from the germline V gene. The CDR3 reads CASSLTSDGGNTIYF. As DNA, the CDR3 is TGCGCCAGCAGCCTAACCTCCGACGGCGGAAACACCATATATTTT.

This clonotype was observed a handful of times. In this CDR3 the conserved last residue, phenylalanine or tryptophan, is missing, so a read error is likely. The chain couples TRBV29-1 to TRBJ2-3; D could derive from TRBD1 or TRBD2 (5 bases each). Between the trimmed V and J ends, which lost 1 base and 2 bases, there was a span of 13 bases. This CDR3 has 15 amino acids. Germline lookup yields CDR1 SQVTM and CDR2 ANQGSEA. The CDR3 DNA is TGCAGCGTTGAAGTCCCCGGGACCCTCACAGATACGCAGTATTTG. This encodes CSVEVPGTLTDTQYL.

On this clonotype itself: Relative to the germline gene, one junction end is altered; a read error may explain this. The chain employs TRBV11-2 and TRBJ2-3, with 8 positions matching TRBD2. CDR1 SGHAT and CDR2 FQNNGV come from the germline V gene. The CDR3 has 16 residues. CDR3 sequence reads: CAGSPPTSDSTDTQYF. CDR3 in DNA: TGTGCCGGCAGCCCCCCGACTAGCGACAGCACAGACACGCAGTATTTT.

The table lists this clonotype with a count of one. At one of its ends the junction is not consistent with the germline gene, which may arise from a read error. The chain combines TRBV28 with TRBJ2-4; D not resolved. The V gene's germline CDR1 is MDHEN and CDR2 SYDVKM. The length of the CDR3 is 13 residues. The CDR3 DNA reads TGTGCGACGTTCACAACCAACAAAAACATTCAGCACTTC. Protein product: CATFTTNKNIQHF.

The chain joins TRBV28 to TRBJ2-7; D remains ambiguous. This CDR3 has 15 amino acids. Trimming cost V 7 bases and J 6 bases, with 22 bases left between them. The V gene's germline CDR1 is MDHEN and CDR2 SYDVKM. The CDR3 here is CASIPRGYGVGEQYF. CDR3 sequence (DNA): TGTGCCAGCATTCCGCGAGGCTACGGAGTCGGCGAGCAGTACTTC.

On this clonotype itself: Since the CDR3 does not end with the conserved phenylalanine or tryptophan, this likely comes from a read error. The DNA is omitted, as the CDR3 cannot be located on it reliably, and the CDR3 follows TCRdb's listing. The CDR3 reads CASSSTSGISYNEQLS. V gene TRBV4-2 combines with J gene TRBJ2-1; TRBD2, the table's D call, lacks a check against the DNA. Termini included, the CDR3 measures 16 amino acids. In germline, CDR1 is LGHNA, CDR2 YNFKEQ.

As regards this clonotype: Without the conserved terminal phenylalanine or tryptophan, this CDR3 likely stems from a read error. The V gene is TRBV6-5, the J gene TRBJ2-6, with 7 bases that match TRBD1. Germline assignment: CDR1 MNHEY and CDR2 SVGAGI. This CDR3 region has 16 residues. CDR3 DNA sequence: TGTGCCAGCTGGGCAGGGGACAGATCCGGGGCCAAGGTCCTGACTTTA. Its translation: CASWAGDRSGAKVLTL.

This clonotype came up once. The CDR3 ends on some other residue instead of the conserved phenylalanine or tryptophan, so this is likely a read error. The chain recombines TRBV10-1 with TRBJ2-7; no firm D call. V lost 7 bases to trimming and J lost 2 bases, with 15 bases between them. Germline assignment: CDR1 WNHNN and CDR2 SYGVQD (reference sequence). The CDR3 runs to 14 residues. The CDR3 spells CASNMVVVAYEQYL. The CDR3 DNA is TGCGCCAGCAATATGGTAGTGGTTGCCTACGAGCAGTACCTC.

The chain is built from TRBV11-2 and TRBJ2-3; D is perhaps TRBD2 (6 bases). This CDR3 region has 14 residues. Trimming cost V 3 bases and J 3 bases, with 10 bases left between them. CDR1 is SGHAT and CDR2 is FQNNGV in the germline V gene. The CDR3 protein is CASSFGRGTDTQYF. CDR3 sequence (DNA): TGTGCCAGCAGCTTCGGGAGAGGGACAGATACGCAGTATTTT.

CDR3 DNA: TGTGCCAGCAGTCCGACAGACGGGGGATACGAGCAGTACTTC. Encoded protein: CASSPTDGGYEQYF. The chain combines TRBV2 with TRBJ2-7, with D perhaps matching TRBD2 (6 bases). The ends were cut back, 5 bases at V and 4 bases at J, with 15 bases in the middle. CDR1 is SNHLY and CDR2 is FYNNEI in the germline V gene. CDR3 length equals 14 residues.